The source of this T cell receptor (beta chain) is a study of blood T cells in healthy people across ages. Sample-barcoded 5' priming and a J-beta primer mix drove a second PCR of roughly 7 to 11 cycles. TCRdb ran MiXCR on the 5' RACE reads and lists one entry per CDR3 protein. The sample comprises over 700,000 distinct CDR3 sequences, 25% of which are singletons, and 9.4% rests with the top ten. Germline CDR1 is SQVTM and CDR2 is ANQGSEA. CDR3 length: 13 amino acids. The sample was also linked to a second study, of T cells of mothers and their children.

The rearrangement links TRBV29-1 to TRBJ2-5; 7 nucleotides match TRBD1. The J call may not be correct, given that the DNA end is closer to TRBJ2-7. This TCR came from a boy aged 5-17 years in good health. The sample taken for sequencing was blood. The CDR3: CSGGQESSYEQYF. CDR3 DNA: TGCAGCGGTGGACAGGAAAGCTCCTACGAGCAGTACTTC.